This T cell receptor beta chain was captured in a study of cytomegalovirus exposure and HLA in healthy donors. Researchers ran the PCR with 60 Vbeta and 13 Jbeta primers. TCRdb keeps only in-frame clones here, not all; method: immunoSEQ multiplex PCR. The table records about 98,000 clones, more than 60% of them present only once. There are a few counts of this clone. Its antigen is still unknown. Study-wide results and caveats: Sequencing probably produced one cluster of sequence variants that were highly shared. HLA alleles were associated with fewer than 20,000 TCR beta sequences in a later analysis at 0.05 false discovery rate.

Everyone who donated was a healthy bone marrow donor. This CDR3 comprises 13 residues. CDR1 is SGHTA, CDR2 FQGNSA, per germline. Trimming left V 4 bases short and J 7 bases short, with 13 bases between. The material sequenced was PBMCs. The receptor comes from a man between 18 and 29 years old in good health and CMV-seropositive. This chain uses TRBV7-2 with TRBJ2-5, with D possibly matching TRBD2 (5 bases). This CDR3 is CASSSNKAGTQYF. The CDR3 DNA reads TGTGCCAGCAGCTCGAACAAGGCGGGGACCCAGTACTTC.